Listed here are 18 T cell receptor beta chains from one sample, sequenced in a study of T-cell memory formation after mild COVID-19. TCRdb used MiXCR to reprocess the 5' RACE reads, holding one entry per CDR3 protein. The sample consists of roughly 100,000 distinct CDR3 sequences, about a sixth of them appearing once. Material: PBMCs or a T cell subset sorted from them (not recorded which). The receptors derive from an adult woman who had mild COVID-19 (a few samples of this study predate the infection). Cell type and time point are not known.

V is TRBV4-2 and J is TRBJ2-7; 13 bases are shared with TRBD2. CDR1 and CDR2 (germline): LGHNA, YNFKEQ. J lost 3 bases, V lost 0 bases, and 2 bases had no gene match. The CDR3 is 16 residues long. The CDR3: CASSQDGTSGNYEQYF. The CDR3 region has the DNA TGTGCCAGCAGCCAAGATGGGACTAGCGGGAACTACGAGCAGTACTTC.

This sequence joins TRBV11-2 and TRBJ2-5, with TRBD2 identical over 9 bases. With 1 base clipped from V and 5 bases from J, the junction kept 8 bases outside the gene matches. The germline V gene has CDR1 SGHAT and CDR2 FQNNGV. The CDR3 is 16 amino acids. CDR3 loop: CASSLVGGGAGETQYF. CDR3 DNA sequence: TGTGCCAGCAGCTTAGTTGGCGGGGGGGCCGGGGAGACCCAGTACTTC.

A few counts support this clonotype. The chain links TRBV7-2 to TRBJ2-7; D is unclear. The CDR3 extends over 13 amino acids. V was trimmed by 5 bases and J by 3 bases, leaving 11 bases between them. In germline, CDR1 is SGHTA, CDR2 FQGNSA. This CDR3 reads CASSPDGFYEQYF. The CDR3 DNA sequence: TGTGCCAGCAGCCCGGACGGGTTCTACGAGCAGTACTTC.

The sample holds a few counts of this clonotype. The chain has TRBV12-3 or TRBV12-4 and TRBJ2-5; 9 nucleotides line up with TRBD2. CDR3 length: 19 residues. V shed 6 bases and J 0 bases; nucleotides not matched to a gene: 17. CDR3 in amino acids: CASSPVGGLAGRYQETQYF. The CDR3 region has the DNA TGTGCCAGCAGCCCGGTGGGGGGTCTAGCGGGAAGATACCAAGAGACCCAGTACTTC.

This clonotype showed up just a few times. The V call is TRBV29-1, the J call TRBJ1-2; the match to TRBD1 covers 7 bases. The J segment lost 4 bases and the V segment lost 6 bases, leaving 11 bases of the junction unmatched. Germline V gene data show CDR1 as SQVTM and CDR2 as ANQGSEA. The CDR3 loop spans 14 amino acids. This CDR3 is CSVKTREGAYGYTF. CDR3 DNA sequence: TGCAGCGTCAAAACACGCGAGGGGGCCTATGGCTACACCTTC.

The chain carries TRBV4-1 and TRBJ2-5; 13 bases fit TRBD2. This CDR3 region has 18 residues. CDR1 and CDR2 from the germline V gene are MGHRA and YSYEKL. J gave up 4 bases and V 1 base, and 9 bases lay outside the gene matches. The CDR3 is CASSQGVTSGGARETQYF. As DNA, the CDR3 is TGCGCCAGCAGCCAAGGGGTTACTAGCGGGGGGGCCCGAGAGACCCAGTACTTC.

The genes are TRBV12-3 or TRBV12-4 and TRBJ2-1; TRBD1 matches 7 bases. The CDR3 is 12 residues long. Trimming took 6 bases from V and 6 from J; bases not matched to a gene: 2. This CDR3 is CASRGDSNEQFF. CDR3 bases: TGTGCCAGCAGAGGGGACAGCAATGAGCAGTTCTTC.

This clonotype came up many times. The chain combines TRBV4-2 with TRBJ2-5; 12 bases are a match to TRBD2. Germline V CDR1 and CDR2: LGHNA, YNFKEQ. This CDR3 contains 16 residues. The trim removed 0 bases at V and 5 bases at J, leaving 4 bases unmatched. CDR3 sequence (DNA): TGTGCCAGCAGCCAAGAGGGGACTAGCGGGTCTGAGACCCAGTACTTC. This sequence encodes CASSQEGTSGSETQYF.

This clonotype was counted a few times. This chain connects TRBV20-1 to TRBJ1-1; no clear D gene. V lost 2 bases to trimming and J lost 1 base, with 20 bases between them. The germline V gene encodes CDR1 DFQATT and CDR2 SNEGSKA (reference sequence). This CDR3 region has 17 residues. The CDR3 loop reads CSARPNSFDKTNTEAFF. In DNA form, the CDR3 reads TGCAGTGCTAGACCCAACAGCTTCGATAAGACGAACACTGAAGCTTTCTTT.

This chain joins TRBV4-3 and TRBJ2-1; D might be TRBD2 (6 bases). Trimming took 3 bases from V and 7 from J, leaving 13 bases between them. Germline CDR1 is LGHNA and CDR2 is YSLEER. This CDR3 contains 14 residues. The CDR3 sequence is CASSQLALANEQFF. The CDR3 nucleotides read TGCGCCAGCAGCCAGCTCGCACTAGCAAATGAGCAGTTCTTC.

This clonotype was seen more than once but under ten times. V usage is TRBV5-8 and J usage is TRBJ2-2, with D perhaps matching TRBD1 or TRBD2 (6 bases each). V gave up 6 bases and J gave up 3 bases, with 30 bases separating them. The V gene's germline CDR1 is SGHTS and CDR2 YDEGEE. This CDR3 spans 20 amino acids. CDR3 in DNA: TGTGCCAGCATCGCTCCCGGGGGTCCTGACAGGTTGGGAGACACCGGGGAGCTGTTTTTT. It translates to CASIAPGGPDRLGDTGELFF.

V is TRBV6-2 or TRBV6-3 and J is TRBJ2-7; 12 bases map to TRBD2. The germline gives CDR1 MNHEY, CDR2 SVGEGT. The CDR3 runs 19 residues. V was clipped by 0 bases and J by 2 bases; unmatched bases: 11. The CDR3 region has the DNA TGTGCCAGCAGTTACTCCGTTCCTAGACTAGCGGGAGATACCTACGAGCAGTACTTC. This translates into CASSYSVPRLAGDTYEQYF.

In DNA form, the CDR3 reads TGTGCCAGCAGTTTATTAGGGTTTTCCTACGAGCAGTACTTC. Encoded protein: CASSLLGFSYEQYF. The V call is TRBV12-3 or TRBV12-4, the J call TRBJ2-7; D call uncertain. Trimming shortened V by 2 bases and J by 1 base, and 9 bases separated the two germline ends. CDR3 length: 14 amino acids.

The chain carries TRBV11-3 and TRBJ2-1; D remains ambiguous. Germline V gene sequence: CDR1 SGHNT, CDR2 YENEEA. Trimming removed 5 bases at V and 2 bases at J, with 13 bases between. There are 15 residues in the CDR3. The CDR3 here is CASSLRATTYNEQFF. CDR3 coding DNA: TGTGCCAGCAGCCTAAGGGCCACCACCTACAATGAGCAGTTCTTC.

This clonotype qualifies as medium-sized. The gene calls are TRBV4-3 and TRBJ2-7; 10 positions agree with TRBD2. In germline, CDR1 is LGHNA, CDR2 YSLEER. The CDR3 totals 16 residues. The J segment lost 2 bases and the V segment lost 4 bases, leaving 8 bases of the junction unmatched. The CDR3 sequence is CASSLGLAGETYEQYF. In nucleotides, the CDR3 is TGCGCCAGCAGCCTCGGGCTAGCGGGGGAGACCTACGAGCAGTACTTC.

This clonotype came up a few times. The CDR3 nucleotides read TGTGCCAGCAGTTTCGATTCGGGGGACTTCCAAGAGACCCAGTACTTC. Protein product: CASSFDSGDFQETQYF. V is TRBV6-2 or TRBV6-3 and J is TRBJ2-5; D perhaps matches TRBD2 (6 bases). The germline CDR1 and CDR2 sequences are MNHEY and SVGEGT. This CDR3 has 16 amino acids. The V and J ends lost 4 bases and 1 base respectively, with 16 bases between them.

The rearrangement joins TRBV29-1 to TRBJ2-7; the D is unclear. The V end lost 6 bases, the J end lost 7 bases, and 22 bases lay between the germline ends. The CDR3 spans 14 residues. Germline values: CDR1 SQVTM, CDR2 ANQGSEA. In nucleotides, the CDR3 is TGCAGCGTCCAGTTAGACCGCCCCGGGTATGAGCAGTACTTC. Translating gives CSVQLDRPGYEQYF.

There are a few counts of this clonotype. The chain carries TRBV4-2 and TRBJ1-1, with a tentative D call TRBD1 (5 bases). The V gene's germline CDR1 is LGHNA and CDR2 YNFKEQ. This CDR3 has 14 residues. The germline V and J ends were trimmed by 4 bases and 1 base, with 10 bases remaining between them. The chain's CDR3 is CASSPRGGNTEAFF. The CDR3 bases are TGTGCCAGCAGCCCCCGTGGGGGGAACACTGAAGCTTTCTTT.